This record looks at one TCR beta chain sequence and its context. This clone was seen at least ten times. Its cognate antigen has yet to be identified. No base quality information exists; no much larger clone differs at one position. CDR1 and CDR2 (LGHNA, YNFKEQ) derive from the germline V gene. The trim is 0 bases for V and 0 bases for J, with a gap of 6 bases between the germline ends. CDR3 length: 16 amino acids, cysteine to phenylalanine. Only the CDR3 DNA stays, 48 bases, in frame from base 1. The cohort was made up of roughly 670 healthy bone marrow donors. All cohort members were sampled while nominally healthy, although unrecorded immune exposures were likely present. The donor tested CMV seronegative, placing the donor among the roughly 340 seronegative members of the cohort. A peripheral blood sample was collected from each donor, and TCR beta sequencing was performed on peripheral blood mononuclear cells. The Qiagen DNeasy Blood Extraction Kit was used to extract genomic DNA from the blood cell samples.

This sample stems from a study of cytomegalovirus exposure and HLA in healthy donors (dated 2017 in TCRdb). As for the study more broadly: An earlier analysis of fewer than 750 of the donors reported approximately 260 Gb of sequence data and 95 million to 140 million unique TCR beta sequences obtained from some 200 million T cells. Both class I and class II loci were covered by HLA typing, at four-digit resolution. Donor age, sex, ethnicity and CMV serostatus were compiled together with the repertoire data. The number of typed donors differed by locus: about 629-640 for A, B, C, DRB1 and DQB1; approximately 520 for DQA1; roughly 600 for DPA1; and 400 to 480 for DPB1. Roughly 300 gigabases of sequencing data and around 87 million unique TCR sequences were included in an early release covering around 650 HLA-typed donors. A later analysis re-analyzed previously published TCR beta repertoires from 666 donors and added high-resolution HLA genotyping to study TCR occurrence patterns. Along with the approximately 700-subject first cohort, a separate validation cohort of over a hundred different subjects was used. The study aimed to test whether signatures of past pathogen exposure could be identified by cataloging public T cell receptors. The study used immunosequencing to profile the T cell repertoires of 666 subjects and linked those repertoires to cytomegalovirus serostatus. Several DR-DQ haplotypes were treated as single units for association and clustering because of strong linkage in the cohort. All discovery cohort repertoires had been generated on a single sequencing platform. An earlier analysis of about 600 of the donors used high-throughput TCR beta sequencing to judge whether each TCR beta V gene segment behaved as functional or pseudogenic. Of the roughly 390 genotyped donors, over 65% fell in the genetic ancestry cluster associated with self-reported Caucasian donors. High-throughput TCR immunosequencing, statistical association of individual TCRs with disease status, and machine learning were combined to predict cytomegalovirus infection status. The later analysis used no new phenotypic data to find candidate immune exposures, relying instead on TCR beta sequences and their occurrence across donors. Genome-wide SNP genotypes for about 65% of the 666 donors were used in a later genetic analysis, which treated that subset as a discovery cohort. Among a few hundred genotyped donors of the cohort, an average of approximately 230,000 unique TCR beta nucleotide sequences were sequenced per donor, approximately 20% of them non-productive. Beyond this particular receptor, the publication reports: Most TCR sequences were seen in very few donors, while some public TCRs were found in many individuals. A further reported finding was that TCR beta sequences accurately predicted the HLA-A and HLA-B alleles for most subjects in the first cohort. Sequencing depth was assumed to be roughly uniform across donors in the presence/absence analyses, though that assumption may not hold. Because counts were too low, seventeen rarely observed V segments, including chromosome 9 orphons, were left out of the earlier analysis of over 550 of the donors. The classifier was reported to diagnose cytomegalovirus status with high specificity and sensitivity in both the original cohort and the validation cohort. This cohort had only TCR beta chains sequenced, and the lack of alpha or paired-chain data limited which features could be detected. Most CMV-associated TCR beta chains appeared to be HLA-restricted in a later analysis, and the HLA associations seemed to be driven largely by CMV exposure. An earlier analysis of 587 of the donors showed that most TCR beta V segments appeared in productive rearrangements either about 87% or about 30% of the time, which broadly matched IMGT annotations. In a later analysis, several top co-occurrence clusters were reported to appear linked to parvovirus B19, influenza, CMV and Epstein-Barr virus. In a later analysis, HLA-associated TCR beta chains were found to be more clonally expanded and to have lower generation probabilities than equally common non-associated chains. CMV serostatus was the only immune exposure information available for the cohort. In a later genetic analysis, a missense DCLRE1C variant was associated with V-gene and J-gene trimming of TCR beta chains, and the association was replicated in an independent cohort. Compared with the approximately 600-donor mean, donors in an Asian-associated ancestry cluster had fewer N-insertions in productive TCRs, according to a later genetic analysis. Correlated functional status among segregating V segments might be attributable to linkage disequilibrium, but an unknown experimental factor could not be ruled out. A cluster of highly shared sequence variants was judged likely to be a technical artifact of the sequencing pipeline. The study listed approximately 150 TCR beta chains as associated with cytomegalovirus. Strong co-occurrence of HLA alleles, especially DR and DQ, made assigning TCR associations to individual alleles difficult. In vitro tests confirmed that three of the cytomegalovirus-associated TCR beta chains recognize cytomegalovirus antigens. Some IMGT-functional V segments, including TRBV6-2 and TRBV6-3, could not be told apart with the 87-base-pair reads, so those segments were excluded. HLA typing was unavailable for some donors at each locus, so association tests used only the typed subset. It was suggested by the authors that the approach could potentially be generalized to other disease states and immunological phenotypes. In a later analysis, 15,000 to 20,000 TCR beta sequences were associated with specific HLA alleles at a false discovery rate of 0.05. In a later analysis, the rate of TCR association differed among HLA loci, with DRB1 alleles having the most associated TCRs and HLA-C alleles having the fewest.

Library construction relied on the immunoSEQ multiplex PCR assay. For the multiplex PCR, a mixture combining 60 forward primers for TCR Vbeta segments and 13 reverse primers for TCR Jbeta segments was used. The CDR3 region of rearranged TCR beta genes was amplified from genomic DNA with a multiplex PCR assay. The Illumina HiSeq System was used to sequence the amplified TCR beta libraries as 87-base-pair reads. The authors' analysis ran thus. Across the 640 or so repertoires, a later analysis counted 78 million or so unique TCR beta chains, approximately 10 million of which were shared by at least two donors. Raw reads were error-corrected and collapsed into unique sequences by a nearest-neighbor algorithm in which closely related sequences were merged to remove PCR and sequencing errors. To assign V, D and J gene segments, CDR3 sequences were aligned to IMGT reference sequences. Each retained sequence needed at least a six-nucleotide match to both a V gene segment and a J gene segment. Rearrangements were classified as productive when the CDR3 lacked stop codons and remained in frame with V and J, and all other rearrangements were classified as non-productive. Following IMGT convention, CDR3 was defined as the stretch from the second conserved V-encoded cysteine up to the conserved J-encoded phenylalanine. The earlier analysis of roughly 590 of the donors excluded any sequence lacking an unambiguous match to a single V gene segment. In an earlier analysis of approximately 560 of the donors, a V segment was called functional when productive rearrangements were above 56.7%, and segregating when the standard deviation between donors exceeded 5%. A statistical classification framework was developed to diagnose cytomegalovirus status using the catalog of TCR beta chain sequences. V and J gene assignment, in a later analysis, came from comparing TCR nucleotide sequences with IMGT/GENE-DB human TR gene sequences. In a later analysis, CDR3 sequences and most-parsimonious VDJ recombination scenarios were assigned using the TCRdist pipeline. A later analysis defined each TCR beta chain by its CDR3 amino acid sequence plus V-gene family, and excluded reads lacking a unique V-gene family. In a later analysis, nearly 600 highly shared, low-generation-probability nucleotide sequences were removed to address suspected cross-contamination and a sequencing artifact. A later analysis calculated a clonal expansion index for each public chain from normalized within-repertoire ranks of inferred template counts. A later analysis computed generation probabilities with a VDJ recombination model fitted to out-of-frame rearrangements, and checked the results against IGoR. In a later analysis, hypergeometric tests were used to score TCR-TCR, TCR-HLA and TCR-CMV co-occurrence, with a repertoire-size bias correction applied to TCR pairs. False discovery rates were estimated in a later analysis by permuting HLA or CMV assignments 20 times. In a later analysis, co-occurring TCRs were grouped using DBSCAN, and TCRdist sequence similarity was added for clustering within HLA-allele-positive subsets. Repertoires with fewer than 30,000 or more than 120,000 public chains were left out of co-occurrence clustering, as were four to six repertoires with anomalous nucleotide sharing. The source is immuneACCESS, and TCRdb retained only in-frame sequences with V and J called. Part of the clones is not carried over; for the studies checked, unresolved V genes explain less than half of this, and the remainder is unexplained. The D gene and trimming were derived from the DNA, and the V and J assignments and clone size from that table. The sample has fewer than 150,000 clones on record, about four fifths of them singletons. Jointly, the top ten make up roughly 2% of the sample.

The sequenced material came from PBMCs. The chain couples TRBV4-2 to TRBJ2-6; the D gene is perhaps TRBD1, on 6 matching bases. This TCR came from a man between 25 and 39 years old in good health and CMV-seronegative. The CDR3 has the sequence CASSQEGGSGANVLTF. The sequence in DNA is TGTGCCAGCAGCCAAGAAGGGGGCTCTGGGGCCAACGTCCTGACTTTC.